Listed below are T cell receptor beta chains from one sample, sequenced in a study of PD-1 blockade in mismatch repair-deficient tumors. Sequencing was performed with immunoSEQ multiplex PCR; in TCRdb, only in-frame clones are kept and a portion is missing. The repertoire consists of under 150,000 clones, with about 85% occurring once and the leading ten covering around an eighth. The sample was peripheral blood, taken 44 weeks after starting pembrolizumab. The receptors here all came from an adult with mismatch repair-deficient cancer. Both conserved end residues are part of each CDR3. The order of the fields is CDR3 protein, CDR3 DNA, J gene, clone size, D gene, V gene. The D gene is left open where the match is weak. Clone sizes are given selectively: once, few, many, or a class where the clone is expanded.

CASSQDPTLAGESNEQFF,TGCGCCAGCAGCCAAGACCCGACCCTAGCGGGAGAAAGCAATGAGCAGTTCTTC,TRBJ2-1,few,TRBD2,TRBV4-1
CASSAPGQGGQQYF,TGTGCCAGCAGTGCACCGGGACAGGGCGGCCAGCAGTACTTC,TRBJ2-7,NA,TRBD1,TRBV6-5
CASSAGPLNYIYEQYF,TGTGCCAGCAGCGCGGGACCTCTAAACTACATCTACGAGCAGTACTTC,TRBJ2-7,NA,NA,TRBV9
CASSLVGNSNQPQHF,TGTGCCAGCAGCTTGGTAGGGAATAGCAATCAGCCCCAGCATTTT,TRBJ1-5,NA,NA,TRBV5-5
CSVVSRRTGSMAVYEQYF,TGCAGCGTGGTAAGTCGTAGGACAGGGTCGATGGCCGTATACGAGCAGTACTTC,TRBJ2-7,once,TRBD1,TRBV29-1
CASGVGVTTYEQYF,TGTGCCAGCGGAGTCGGCGTAACCACCTACGAGCAGTACTTC,TRBJ2-7,NA,NA,TRBV9
CASSIAGGSSYEQYF,TGTGCCAGCTCCATAGCGGGAGGGAGCTCCTACGAGCAGTACTTC,TRBJ2-7,NA,TRBD2,TRBV6-5
CASSFPAGTPDTQYF,TGTGCCAGCAGCTTCCCAGCGGGGACCCCAGATACGCAGTATTTT,TRBJ2-3,NA,TRBD2,TRBV7-9
CASSPGIDEQYF,TGTGCCAGCAGCCCGGGTATTGACGAGCAGTACTTC,TRBJ2-7,NA,NA,TRBV14
CASSLDGGIQYF,TGTGCCAGCAGCTTAGACGGGGGCATTCAGTACTTC,TRBJ2-4,NA,NA,TRBV7-9
CASSEALVNEQFF,TGCGCCAGCAGCGAAGCCTTAGTGAATGAGCAGTTCTTC,TRBJ2-1,NA,NA,TRBV5-1
CSAPTAGGQETQYF,TGCAGCGCCCCGACGGCAGGGGGCCAAGAGACCCAGTACTTC,TRBJ2-5,NA,TRBD1,TRBV29-1
CASSSSSGRNGNYNEQFF,TGTGCCAGCAGCTCGTCTAGCGGGAGAAACGGTAACTACAATGAGCAGTTCTTC,TRBJ2-1,NA,TRBD2,TRBV7-9
CASSSRDTYEQYF,TGTGCCAGCAGTAGCAGGGACACCTACGAGCAGTACTTC,TRBJ2-7,NA,NA,TRBV6-1
CASSYLGGRETEAFF,TGTGCCAGCAGTTACTTGGGGGGGCGGGAGACTGAAGCTTTCTTT,TRBJ1-1,NA,NA,TRBV6-5
CASTATGVGGELFF,TGCGCCAGCACCGCGACAGGGGTGGGCGGGGAGCTGTTTTTT,TRBJ2-2,NA,TRBD1,TRBV5-1
CASSRRGHLDTEAFF,TGTGCCAGCAGTCGCAGGGGGCACTTAGACACTGAAGCTTTCTTT,TRBJ1-1,NA,TRBD1,TRBV6-6
CASSPGHTASNEQFF,TGTGCCAGCAGTCCTGGTCACACAGCCAGCAATGAGCAGTTCTTC,TRBJ2-1,NA,NA,TRBV13
CASSLEQFRDTQYF,TGCGCCAGCAGCTTGGAACAGTTCCGGGATACGCAGTATTTT,TRBJ2-3,NA,NA,TRBV5-1
CASSDTGELFF,TGTGCCAGCAGCGACACCGGGGAGCTGTTTTTT,TRBJ2-2,NA,NA,TRBV7-2
CASSFLPGMAYEQYF,TGTGCCAGCAGCTTCCTCCCTGGAATGGCCTACGAGCAGTACTTC,TRBJ2-7,once,NA,TRBV5-8
CASSEYGTGYYGYTF,TGTGCCAGCAGTGAATATGGGACAGGGTACTATGGCTACACCTTC,TRBJ1-2,NA,TRBD1,TRBV25-1
CASSFSLSDNTDTQYF,TGTGCCAGCAGCTTTTCTCTTTCAGATAATACAGATACGCAGTATTTT,TRBJ2-3,NA,NA,TRBV7-8
CATSRDNPIAGAAYEQYF,TGTGCCACCAGCAGAGATAATCCGATAGCGGGAGCGGCCTACGAGCAGTACTTC,TRBJ2-7,NA,TRBD2,TRBV15
CASSLGTGWAYEQYF,TGTGCCAGCAGTTTAGGGACAGGGTGGGCCTACGAGCAGTACTTC,TRBJ2-7,NA,TRBD1,TRBV27
CASSQSASGVGETQYF,TGTGCCAGCAGCCAAAGCGCTAGCGGAGTCGGAGAGACCCAGTACTTC,TRBJ2-5,NA,TRBD2,TRBV7-9
CASSQDLGSSYNEQFF,TGCGCCAGCAGCCAAGATCTAGGGAGCTCCTACAATGAGCAGTTCTTC,TRBJ2-1,NA,NA,TRBV4-1
CASSVNRGVQETQYF,TGTGCCAGCAGCGTGAACCGCGGGGTCCAAGAGACCCAGTACTTC,TRBJ2-5,NA,NA,TRBV7-9
CASSERDIGNTIYF,TGTGCCAGCAGTGAACGGGACATTGGAAACACCATATATTTT,TRBJ1-3,NA,NA,TRBV6-1
CASSLAGLPGYTF,TGTGCCAGCAGCTTAGCAGGGCTTCCTGGCTACACCTTC,TRBJ1-2,NA,NA,TRBV7-9
CASSFGIRDNEQFF,TGTGCCAGCAGCTTTGGCATCAGGGACAATGAGCAGTTCTTC,TRBJ2-1,NA,NA,TRBV7-2
CASSLEVGTGRYGYTF,TGTGCCAGCAGCTTAGAAGTGGGGACAGGGCGGTATGGCTACACCTTC,TRBJ1-2,NA,TRBD1,TRBV11-2
CASSIGTGPYEQYF,TGTGCCAGTAGTATAGGGACAGGACCCTACGAGCAGTACTTC,TRBJ2-7,few,TRBD1,TRBV19
CASSLGAPNEQFF,TGTGCCAGCAGTTTGGGGGCGCCGAATGAGCAGTTCTTC,TRBJ2-1,NA,NA,TRBV27
CATSRDRADRTEAFF,TGTGCCACCAGCAGAGATCGGGCAGATCGCACTGAAGCTTTCTTT,TRBJ1-1,once,NA,TRBV15
CASSLSSSGEKYNEQFF,TGTGCCAGCAGCTTAAGCTCTAGCGGGGAAAAATACAATGAGCAGTTCTTC,TRBJ2-1,NA,TRBD2,TRBV7-3